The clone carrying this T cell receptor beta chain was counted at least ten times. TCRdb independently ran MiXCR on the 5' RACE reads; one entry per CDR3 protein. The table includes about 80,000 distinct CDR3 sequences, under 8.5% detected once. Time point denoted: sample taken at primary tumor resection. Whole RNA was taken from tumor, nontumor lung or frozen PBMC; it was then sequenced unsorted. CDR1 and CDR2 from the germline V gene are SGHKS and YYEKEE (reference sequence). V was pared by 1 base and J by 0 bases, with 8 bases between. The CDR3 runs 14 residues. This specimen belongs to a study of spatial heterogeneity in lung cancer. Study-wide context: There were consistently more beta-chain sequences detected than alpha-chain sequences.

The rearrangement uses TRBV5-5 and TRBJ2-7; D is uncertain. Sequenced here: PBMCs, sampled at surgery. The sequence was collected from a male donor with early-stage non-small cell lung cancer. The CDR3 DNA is TGTGCCAGCAGCTTGTATCGGAGCTCCTACGAGCAGTACTTC. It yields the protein CASSLYRSSYEQYF.